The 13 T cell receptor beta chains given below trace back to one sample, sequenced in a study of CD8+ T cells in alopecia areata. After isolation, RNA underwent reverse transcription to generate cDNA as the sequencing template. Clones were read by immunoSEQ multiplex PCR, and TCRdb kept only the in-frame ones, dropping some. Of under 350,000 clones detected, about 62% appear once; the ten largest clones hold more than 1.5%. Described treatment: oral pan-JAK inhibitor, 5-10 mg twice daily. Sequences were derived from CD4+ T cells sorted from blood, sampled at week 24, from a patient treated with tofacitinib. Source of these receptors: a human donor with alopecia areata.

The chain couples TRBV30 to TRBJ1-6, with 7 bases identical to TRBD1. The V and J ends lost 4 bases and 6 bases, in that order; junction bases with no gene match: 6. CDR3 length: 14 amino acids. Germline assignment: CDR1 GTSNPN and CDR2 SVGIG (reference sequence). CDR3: CAWKTGTANSPLHF. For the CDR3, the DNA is TGTGCCTGGAAGACCGGGACAGCTAATTCACCCCTCCACTTT.

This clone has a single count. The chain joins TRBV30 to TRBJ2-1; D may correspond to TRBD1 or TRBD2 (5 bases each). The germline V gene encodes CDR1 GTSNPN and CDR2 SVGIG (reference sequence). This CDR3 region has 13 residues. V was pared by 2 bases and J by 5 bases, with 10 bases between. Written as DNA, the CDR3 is TGTGCCTGGAGTCCCGGGACCCACAATGAGCAGTTCTTC. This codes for CAWSPGTHNEQFF.

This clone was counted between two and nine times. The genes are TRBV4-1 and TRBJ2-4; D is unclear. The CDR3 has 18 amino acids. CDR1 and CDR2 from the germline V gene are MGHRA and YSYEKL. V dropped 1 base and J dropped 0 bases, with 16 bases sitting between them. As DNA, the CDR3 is TGCGCCAGCAGCCAAGGACCCCAGGTTGGGATAGCCAAAAACATTCAGTACTTC. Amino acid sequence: CASSQGPQVGIAKNIQYF.

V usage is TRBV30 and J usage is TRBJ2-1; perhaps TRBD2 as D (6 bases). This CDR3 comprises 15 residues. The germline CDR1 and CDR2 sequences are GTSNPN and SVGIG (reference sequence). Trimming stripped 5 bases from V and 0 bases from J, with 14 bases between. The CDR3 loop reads CAWDHGGSSYNEQFF. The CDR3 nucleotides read TGTGCCTGGGACCATGGGGGGAGCTCCTACAATGAGCAGTTCTTC.

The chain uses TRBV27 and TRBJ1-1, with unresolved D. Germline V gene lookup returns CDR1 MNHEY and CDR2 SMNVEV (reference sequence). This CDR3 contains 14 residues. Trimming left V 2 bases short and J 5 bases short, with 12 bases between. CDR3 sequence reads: CASSLIGVGTEAFF. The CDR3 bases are TGTGCCAGCAGTTTAATTGGGGTGGGGACTGAAGCTTTCTTT.

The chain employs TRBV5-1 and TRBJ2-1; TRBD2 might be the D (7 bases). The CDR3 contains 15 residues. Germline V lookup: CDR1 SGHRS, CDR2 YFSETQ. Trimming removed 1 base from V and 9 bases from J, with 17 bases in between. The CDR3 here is CASSLRAGTPGEQFF. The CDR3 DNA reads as TGCGCCAGCAGCTTGCGAGCGGGGACACCGGGTGAGCAGTTCTTC.

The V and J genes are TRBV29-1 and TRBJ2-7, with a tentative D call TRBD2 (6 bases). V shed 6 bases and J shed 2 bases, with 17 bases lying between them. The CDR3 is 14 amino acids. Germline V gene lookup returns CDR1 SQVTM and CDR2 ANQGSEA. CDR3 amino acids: CSVEGGRGTYEQYF. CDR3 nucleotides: TGCAGCGTCGAGGGAGGCCGGGGAACCTACGAGCAGTACTTC.

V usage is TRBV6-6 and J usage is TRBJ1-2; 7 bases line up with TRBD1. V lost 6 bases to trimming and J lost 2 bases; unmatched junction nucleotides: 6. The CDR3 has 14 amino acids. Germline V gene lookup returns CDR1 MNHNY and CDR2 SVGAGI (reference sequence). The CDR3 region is CASRDREMNYGYTF. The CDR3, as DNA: TGTGCCAGCAGAGACAGGGAAATGAACTATGGCTACACCTTC.

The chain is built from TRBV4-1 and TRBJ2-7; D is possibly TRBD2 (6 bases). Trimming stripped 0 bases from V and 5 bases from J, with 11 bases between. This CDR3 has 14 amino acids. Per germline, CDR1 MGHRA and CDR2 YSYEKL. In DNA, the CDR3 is TGCGCCAGCAGCCAAGACCCAGCGGGCCACGAGCAGTACTTC. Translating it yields CASSQDPAGHEQYF.

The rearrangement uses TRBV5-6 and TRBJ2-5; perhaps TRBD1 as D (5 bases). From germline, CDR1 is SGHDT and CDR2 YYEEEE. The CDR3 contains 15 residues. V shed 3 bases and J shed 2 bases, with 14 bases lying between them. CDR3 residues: CASSSQGVGQETQYF. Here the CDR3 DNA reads TGTGCCAGCAGCTCCCAAGGGGTGGGGCAAGAGACCCAGTACTTC.

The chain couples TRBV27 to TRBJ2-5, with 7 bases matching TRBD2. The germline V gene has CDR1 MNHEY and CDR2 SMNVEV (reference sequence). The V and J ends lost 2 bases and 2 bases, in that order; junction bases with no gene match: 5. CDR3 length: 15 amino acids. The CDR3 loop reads CASSLRAGVQETQYF. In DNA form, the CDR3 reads TGTGCCAGCAGTTTAAGGGCGGGGGTGCAAGAGACCCAGTACTTC.

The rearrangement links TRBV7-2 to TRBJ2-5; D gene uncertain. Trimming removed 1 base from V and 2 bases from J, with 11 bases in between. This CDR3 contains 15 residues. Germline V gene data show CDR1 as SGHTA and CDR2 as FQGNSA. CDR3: CASSLEVLSQETQYF. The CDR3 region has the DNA TGTGCCAGCAGCTTAGAAGTCCTCTCACAAGAGACCCAGTACTTC.

CDR3 nucleotide sequence: TGTGCCAGCAGCCAGGGCCCGGTATATAATTCACCCCTCCACTTT. Protein: CASSQGPVYNSPLHF. The chain employs TRBV4-2 and TRBJ1-6; D remains ambiguous. There are 15 residues in the CDR3. The V end was cut by 3 bases, the J end by 4 bases, with 10 bases between. Germline assignment: CDR1 LGHNA and CDR2 YNFKEQ.